This entry lists 4 T cell receptor beta chains sequenced from one sample in a study of CD8+CD57+ T cells in acquired aplastic anemia. TCR beta VDJ and CDR3 were profiled, and genomic DNA was the template. From the reads, TCRdb called clonotypes with MiXCR, one entry per CDR3 protein. The table shows approximately 70,000 distinct CDR3 sequences, with less than 65% occurring only once. The sequenced material came from sorted CD4+, CD8+, or CD8+CD57+ T cells (not recorded which) from PBMCs. These receptors all stem from a human donor in good health, serving as a control.

By proportion, this clonotype is medium-sized (0.01 to 0.1%). The J gene is TRBJ1-2, the V gene TRBV28; 7 bases line up with TRBD1. V shed 6 bases, J shed 3 bases, and the junction held 4 bases outside the gene matches. Germline CDR1 MDHEN, CDR2 SYDVKM. This CDR3 has 13 amino acids. This CDR3 is CASSLDRDYGYTF. CDR3 DNA sequence: TGTGCCAGCAGCTTAGACAGGGACTATGGCTACACCTTC.

In its sample, this clonotype ranks as medium-sized. The rearrangement joins TRBV29-1 to TRBJ2-5, with unresolved D. Trimming removed 7 bases at V and 5 bases at J, with 20 bases between. The CDR3 runs to 14 residues. Germline values: CDR1 SQVTM, CDR2 ANQGSEA. The CDR3 DNA follows: TGCAGCGCCCTGACACAGCTACCAAGGGAGACCCAGTACTTC. Translated, it gives CSALTQLPRETQYF.

This clonotype has just a few counts. The genes are TRBV2 and TRBJ2-3; D may be TRBD1 or TRBD2 (5 bases each). The CDR3 consists of 15 residues. V gave up 6 bases and J gave up 4 bases, with 17 bases separating them. Germline V gives CDR1 SNHLY, CDR2 FYNNEI. This chain's CDR3 is CASRTMAGKADTQYF. The CDR3 nucleotides are TGTGCCAGCAGGACTATGGCAGGGAAGGCAGATACGCAGTATTTT.

The V and J genes are TRBV25-1 and TRBJ2-2, with D tentatively TRBD1 or TRBD2 (5 bases each). V lost 1 base, J lost 5 bases, and 8 bases lay in between. The CDR3 totals 14 residues. Germline V gives CDR1 MGHDK, CDR2 SYGVNS. CDR3: CASSEWDGTGELFF. The CDR3 nucleotides read TGTGCCAGCAGTGAATGGGACGGAACCGGGGAGCTGTTTTTT.